The 23 T cell receptor beta chains below were found in one sample sequenced in a study of shared clonotypes between healthy human individuals. Libraries were prepared by immunoSEQ multiplex PCR; TCRdb keeps only in-frame clonotypes and omits some of them. The profile shows millions of clones, around nine tenths of them singletons. Material: naive CD4+ T cells sorted from blood. As to subset: CD45RA+ positively selected. These receptor sequences come from a man between 18 and 35 years old in good health.

The gene calls are TRBV2 and TRBJ2-5; 8 bases are a match to TRBD1. This CDR3 contains 12 residues. Germline V CDR1 and CDR2: SNHLY, FYNNEI. V lost 8 bases and J lost 6; bases outside the gene matches: 5. In DNA form, the CDR3 reads TGTGCCAGCGGACAGGGTAGGAAGACCCAGTACTTC. Protein product: CASGQGRKTQYF.

The chain is built from TRBV4-3 and TRBJ2-1; the match to TRBD2 covers 9 bases. CDR3 length equals 15 residues. Looked up from germline, CDR1 is LGHNA and CDR2 is YSLEER. V trimming: 1 base; J trimming: 7 bases; junction bases outside the gene matches: 5. CDR3 DNA sequence: TGCGCCAGCAGCCAAGTAGCGGGAGTGTGGAATGAGCAGTTCTTC. This codes for CASSQVAGVWNEQFF.

The chain is built from TRBV9 and TRBJ2-2; D is ambiguous. CDR1 is SGDLS and CDR2 is YYNGEE in the germline V gene. The CDR3 extends over 11 amino acids. Deletions cut 5 bases from V and 4 bases from J, with 3 bases between. The CDR3, as DNA: TGTGCCAGCAGTCTCACCGGGGAGCTGTTTTTT. It yields the protein CASSLTGELFF.

This chain links TRBV7-2 with TRBJ2-7; TRBD2 agrees at 7 bases. Germline CDR1 and CDR2: SGHTA and FQGNSA. This CDR3 spans 15 amino acids. V lost 1 base, J lost 6 bases, and 9 bases stayed unmatched. DNA of the CDR3: TGTGCCAGCAGCTTAGTTTCGGCGGGGGTCGGCGAGCAGTACTTC. Translated, it gives CASSLVSAGVGEQYF.

DNA for the CDR3: TGTGCCAGCAGCTTGAACAGGGGGGGAGAGCAGTACTTC. Protein: CASSLNRGGEQYF. V usage is TRBV5-6 and J usage is TRBJ2-7; the D gene is possibly TRBD1 (8 bases). The V gene lost 1 base and the J gene lost 7 bases, with 12 bases spanning the gap. Germline CDR1 SGHDT, CDR2 YYEEEE. This CDR3 has 13 residues.

Here the CDR3 reads CASGLGGGTGPTNEQFF. The DNA for the CDR3 is TGTGCTAGTGGTTTGGGGGGAGGGACAGGGCCCACCAATGAGCAGTTCTTC. The chain carries TRBV12-5 and TRBJ2-1; TRBD1 agrees at 9 bases. This CDR3 comprises 17 residues. Germline CDR1 LGHNT, CDR2 FRNRAP. The ends lost 1 base at V and 6 bases at J; junction bases unmatched: 10.

V gene TRBV6-1 combines with J gene TRBJ1-6; 9 bases agree with TRBD1. V shed 4 bases and J 3 bases; nucleotides not matched to a gene: 10. Germline assignment: CDR1 MNHNS and CDR2 SASEGT. The CDR3 is 18 residues long. CDR3 protein: CASSVPPGQGHYNSPLHF. The CDR3 DNA reads TGTGCCAGCAGTGTACCGCCGGGACAGGGCCACTATAATTCACCCCTCCACTTT.

CDR3 sequence reads: CASSKGEGYNSPLHF. In nucleotides, the CDR3 is TGTGCCAGTAGTAAGGGGGAAGGCTATAATTCACCCCTCCACTTT. This sequence joins TRBV19 and TRBJ1-6; a weak D match, TRBD1 (6 bases). The CDR3 spans 15 residues. V was shortened by 4 bases and J by 3 bases, with 10 bases between the two germline ends. Germline V CDR1 and CDR2: LNHDA, SQIVND (reference sequence).

The rearrangement joins TRBV25-1 to TRBJ2-5, with 7 bases identical to TRBD2. CDR3 length: 17 amino acids. Germline assignment: CDR1 MGHDK and CDR2 SYGVNS. The trim removed 2 bases at V and 4 bases at J, leaving 13 bases unmatched. CDR3 loop: CASSEGAGIPSRETQYF. In nucleotides, the CDR3 is TGTGCCAGCAGTGAAGGAGCGGGGATACCTTCGCGAGAGACCCAGTACTTC. The entire variable domain, with the rest obtained from reference TRBV25-1 and TRBJ2-5, is as follows: EADIYQTPRYLVIGTGKKITLECSQTMGHDKMYWYQQDPGMELHLIHYSYGVNSTEKGDLSSESTVSRIRTEHFPLTLESARPSHTSQYLCASSEGAGIPSRETQYFGPGTRLLVL.

This CDR3 reads CAWSVKKPGQGLETQYF. CDR3 nucleotides: TGTGCCTGGAGTGTCAAGAAGCCCGGACAGGGGTTGGAGACCCAGTACTTC. The chain uses TRBV30 and TRBJ2-5; 9 nucleotides align to TRBD1. J gave up 5 bases and V 0 bases, and 13 bases lay outside the gene matches. The V gene's germline CDR1 is GTSNPN and CDR2 SVGIG (reference sequence). This CDR3 has 17 residues.

V gene TRBV5-6 combines with J gene TRBJ1-4; TRBD1 matches 8 bases. Losses at the gene ends were 0 bases for V and 6 bases for J; bases not matched to a gene: 4. This CDR3 is built from 15 residues. Germline assignment: CDR1 SGHDT and CDR2 YYEEEE. CDR3 in amino acids: CASSLGQGAYEKLFF. In DNA, the CDR3 is TGTGCCAGCAGCTTGGGTCAGGGGGCTTATGAAAAACTGTTTTTT.

The V and J genes are TRBV14 and TRBJ1-1, with 9 bases that match TRBD1. Germline V gives CDR1 SGHDN, CDR2 FVKESK. J gave up 7 bases and V 4 bases, and 7 bases lay outside the gene matches. The length of the CDR3 is 14 residues. CDR3 amino acids: CASSRQGGSVEAFF. CDR3 DNA sequence: TGTGCCAGCAGCCGACAGGGGGGTTCAGTTGAAGCTTTCTTT.

The gene calls are TRBV28 and TRBJ1-1; 7 bases are shared with TRBD1. The CDR3 contains 14 residues. The germline gives CDR1 MDHEN, CDR2 SYDVKM. After removal of 5 bases from V and 0 bases from J, the junction contained 3 bases not matched to a gene. The CDR3: CASSPGQLNTEAFF. The DNA of the CDR3 is TGTGCCAGCAGTCCGGGACAGCTGAACACTGAAGCTTTCTTT.

V usage is TRBV5-4 and J usage is TRBJ1-2; a weak D match, TRBD1 (5 bases). The CDR3 is made up of 15 amino acids. Germline V gene lookup returns CDR1 SGHNT and CDR2 YYREEE (reference sequence). V shed 0 bases and J shed 4 bases, with 13 bases lying between them. The CDR3 loop is CASSLASGVLYGYTF. The CDR3 DNA follows: TGTGCCAGCAGCTTGGCCTCGGGGGTCCTCTATGGCTACACCTTC. The whole variable domain, filled in from reference TRBV5-4 and TRBJ1-2, reads ETGVTQSPTHLIKTRGQQVTLRCSSQSGHNTVSWYQQALGQGPQFIFQYYREEENGRGNFPPRFSGLQFPNYSSELNVNALELDDSALYLCASSLASGVLYGYTFGSGTRLTVV.

The chain is built from TRBV10-3 and TRBJ2-2; possible D gene TRBD1, 6 bases. V lost 8 bases, J lost 2 bases, and 12 bases lay in between. The CDR3 contains 14 residues. Germline V gives CDR1 ENHRY, CDR2 SYGVKD. CDR3 sequence: CAIALQGNTGELFF. The CDR3 nucleotides read TGTGCCATCGCGCTACAGGGAAACACCGGGGAGCTGTTTTTT.

Remarks on this clone: This CDR3 is also generated by other DNA sequences in the sample. This chain uses TRBV18 with TRBJ2-5, with D possibly being TRBD1 or TRBD2 (5 bases each). This CDR3 contains 14 residues. Trimming cost V 3 bases and J 2 bases, with 10 bases left between them. Germline V gene lookup returns CDR1 KGHSH and CDR2 LQKENI. CDR3 protein: CASSPGAVQETQYF. CDR3 sequence (DNA): TGTGCCAGCTCACCCGGGGCGGTACAAGAGACCCAGTACTTC.

In its sample, this clone was seen once. The chain combines TRBV28 with TRBJ2-5; 10 nucleotides align to TRBD2. CDR3 size: 18 residues. V was pared by 6 bases and J by 2 bases, with 15 bases of the junction left unmatched. Germline values: CDR1 MDHEN, CDR2 SYDVKM. CDR3 sequence (DNA): TGTGCCAGCAGGGGTAGCGGGGGGCCCCGGGGGATTCAAGAGACCCAGTACTTC. Amino acid sequence: CASRGSGGPRGIQETQYF.

This rearrangement joins TRBV10-3 to TRBJ1-5; no firm D call. V lost 0 bases, J lost 9 bases, and 9 bases lay in between. This CDR3 is built from 13 residues. Germline V lookup: CDR1 ENHRY, CDR2 SYGVKD. The CDR3 DNA sequence: TGTGCCATCAGTGAGTCGGGTCTAGGGCCCCAGCATTTT. It specifies CAISESGLGPQHF.

This chain links TRBV12-1 with TRBJ2-3; TRBD2 is the table's D call and was not checked against the DNA. TRBV12-1 is a recognized pseudogene. This CDR3 has 14 residues. CDR3 sequence reads: CASSKQEQADTQYF. As DNA, the CDR3 is TGTGCCAGCAGCAAGCAAGAGCAAGCAGATACGCAGTATTTT.

Comments on this clone: The junction departs from germline at one end; a sequencing error may be responsible. The gene calls are TRBV18 and TRBJ1-2, with TRBD1 matching 7 bases. CDR1 and CDR2 from the germline V gene are KGHSH and LQKENI. This CDR3 has 12 residues. The CDR3 protein is CASSSPTGLYTF. The CDR3 DNA follows: TGTGCCAGCTCATCACCGACAGGGTTGTACACCTTC. Drawing the rest from reference TRBV18 and TRBJ1-2, the complete variable domain is NAGVMQNPRHLVRRRGQEARLRCSPMKGHSHVYWYRQLPEEGLKFMVYLQKENIIDESGMPKERFSAEFPKEGPSILRIQQVVRGDSAAYFCASSSPTGLYTFGSGTRLTVV.

The chain carries TRBV28 and TRBJ2-7, with D tentatively TRBD2 (5 bases). The length of the CDR3 is 14 residues. V shed 4 bases and J shed 1 base, with 11 bases lying between them. The V gene's germline CDR1 is MDHEN and CDR2 SYDVKM. CDR3 residues: CASSSTRGSYEQYF. DNA of the CDR3: TGTGCCAGCAGTTCTACCCGAGGGTCCTACGAGCAGTACTTC. The variable domain in full, completed from reference TRBV28 and TRBJ2-7, reads DVKVTQSSRYLVKRTGEKVFLECVQDMDHENMFWYRQDPGLGLRLIYFSYDVKMKEKGDIPEGYSVSREKKERFSLILESASTNQTSMYLCASSSTRGSYEQYFGPGTRLTVT.

The V gene is TRBV5-5, the J gene TRBJ2-7, with D perhaps matching TRBD1 (6 bases). The germline V and J ends were trimmed by 4 bases and 1 base, with 21 bases remaining between them. The CDR3 has 17 residues. Per germline, CDR1 SGHKS and CDR2 YYEKEE (reference sequence). In DNA form, the CDR3 reads TGTGCCAGCAGCCCTCGAGGCCCTGGGGGACATTCCTACGAGCAGTACTTC. Translating gives CASSPRGPGGHSYEQYF. Supplemented by reference TRBV5-5 and TRBJ2-7, the full variable domain reads DAGVTQSPTHLIKTRGQQVTLRCSPISGHKSVSWYQQVLGQGPQFIFQYYEKEERGRGNFPDRFSARQFPNYSSELNVNALLLGDSALYLCASSPRGPGGHSYEQYFGPGTRLTVT.

The chain uses TRBV5-4 and TRBJ2-5; no clear D. V lost 3 bases and J lost 4, with 16 bases in between. CDR3 length equals 15 residues. Germline assignment: CDR1 SGHNT and CDR2 YYREEE (reference sequence). The CDR3 reads CASSSSSDPGETQYF. CDR3 DNA sequence: TGTGCCAGCAGCTCCAGTTCTGATCCTGGAGAGACCCAGTACTTC.